These 30 T cell receptor beta chains were all obtained from the same sample, sequenced in a study of blood T cell repertoires in COVID-19. TCRdb keeps only in-frame clones here, not all; method: immunoSEQ multiplex PCR. The data show some 410,000 clones, 88% seen once. Source material: PBMCs or T cells enriched from blood (not recorded which). These receptors originate from a woman in her thirties with acute COVID-19.

This rearrangement joins TRBV10-3 to TRBJ2-2; D might be TRBD2 (6 bases). CDR3 length: 15 amino acids. Trimming left V 10 bases short and J 1 base short, with 16 bases between. The germline V gene has CDR1 ENHRY and CDR2 SYGVKD. The CDR3 DNA sequence: TGTGCCACCACCGCGGGGACGGGGAACACCGGGGAGCTGTTTTTT. Protein sequence: CATTAGTGNTGELFF.

This chain links TRBV2 with TRBJ1-5, with a possible D match to TRBD1 (5 bases). V was shortened by 5 bases and J by 5 bases, with 13 bases between the two germline ends. CDR1 and CDR2 from the germline V gene are SNHLY and FYNNEI. This CDR3 contains 14 residues. The CDR3 is CASSRGRGDQPQHF. The CDR3 coding sequence is TGTGCCAGCAGTCGGGGTCGGGGGGATCAGCCCCAGCATTTT.

This clone appeared a few times. Written as DNA, the CDR3 is TGCGCCAGCAGCCAAGATCGGCTAGCGAGCAATGAGCAGTTCTTC. As protein: CASSQDRLASNEQFF. The chain is built from TRBV4-3 and TRBJ2-1; the D gene is possibly TRBD2 (6 bases). The germline V and J ends were trimmed by 0 bases and 6 bases, with 12 bases remaining between them. Germline values: CDR1 LGHNA, CDR2 YSLEER. The CDR3 has 15 amino acids.

The CDR3 loop is CASSPSTGALLTEAFF. Written as DNA, the CDR3 is TGTGCCAGCAGTCCCTCCACAGGGGCCCTTCTCACTGAAGCTTTCTTT. The chain carries TRBV2 and TRBJ1-1, with 7 positions matching TRBD1. The length of the CDR3 is 16 residues. The V gene end was trimmed by 5 bases and the J gene end by 4 bases; junction bases not matched to a gene: 13. CDR1 is SNHLY, CDR2 FYNNEI, per germline.

CDR3 coding DNA: TGTGCCAGCAGCTTAGCGGGACACCCTAACACTGAAGCTTTCTTT. Amino acid sequence: CASSLAGHPNTEAFF. V gene TRBV7-2 combines with J gene TRBJ1-1; tentatively, D is TRBD1 (6 bases). There are 15 residues in the CDR3. The germline gives CDR1 SGHTA, CDR2 FQGNSA. Trimming took 0 bases from V and 2 from J, leaving 10 bases between them. Full variable domain (outside the CDR3, taken from reference TRBV7-2 and TRBJ1-1): GAGVSQSPSNKVTEKGKDVELRCDPISGHTALYWYRQSLGQGLEFLIYFQGNSAPDKSGLPSDRFSAERTGGSVSTLTIQRTQQEDSAVYLCASSLAGHPNTEAFFGQGTRLTVV.

The J gene is TRBJ2-7, the V gene TRBV7-8, with 10 bases fitting TRBD1. In germline, CDR1 is SGHVS, CDR2 FQNEAQ. The CDR3 runs 16 residues. V dropped 0 bases and J dropped 2; count of bases not matched to a gene: 4. CDR3 region: CASSLAGTGEPYEQYF. The CDR3 DNA reads as TGTGCCAGCAGCTTAGCAGGGACAGGGGAACCCTACGAGCAGTACTTC.

A single count supports this clone. The chain carries TRBV5-1 and TRBJ1-2, with a tentative D call TRBD1 (6 bases). CDR1 is SGHRS, CDR2 YFSETQ, per germline. The CDR3 covers 16 residues. V lost 3 bases, J lost 8 bases, and 23 bases lay in between. The CDR3 reads CASSSSPTGPAWGYTF. The CDR3 DNA sequence: TGCGCCAGCAGCTCTTCTCCCACAGGGCCCGCGTGGGGCTACACCTTC. The variable domain in full, with the rest retrieved from reference TRBV5-1 and TRBJ1-2, is KAGVTQTPRYLIKTRGQQVTLSCSPISGHRSVSWYQQTPGQGLQFLFEYFSETQRNKGNFPGRFSGRQFSNSRSEMNVSTLELGDSALYLCASSSSPTGPAWGYTFGSGTRLTVV.

The chain joins TRBV7-2 to TRBJ1-2; TRBD1 aligns across 9 bases. Germline trimming cut 4 bases from V and 5 bases from J; bases unmatched to any gene: 11. The CDR3 extends over 16 amino acids. Germline V CDR1 and CDR2: SGHTA, FQGNSA. CDR3 sequence reads: CASSSDGTGKGYGYTF. The CDR3 DNA is TGTGCCAGCAGCTCCGACGGGACAGGGAAGGGATATGGCTACACCTTC.

The chain carries TRBV29-1 and TRBJ2-3; 9 nucleotides match TRBD2. Germline V lookup: CDR1 SQVTM, CDR2 ANQGSEA. CDR3 length: 14 amino acids. Trimming cost V 8 bases and J 3 bases; bases outside gene matches: 9. In DNA, the CDR3 is TGCAGCTTTCGGAGCGGGGGGAGAACAGATACGCAGTATTTT. Residues: CSFRSGGRTDTQYF.

The rearrangement joins TRBV28 to TRBJ2-3, with TRBD2 matching 8 bases. V gave up 2 bases and J gave up 4 bases; unmatched junction bases: 5. Germline CDR1 reads MDHEN; CDR2 reads SYDVKM. This CDR3 region has 15 residues. CDR3: CASSLGGGGPDTQYF. As DNA, the CDR3 is TGTGCCAGCAGTTTAGGAGGCGGGGGGCCAGATACGCAGTATTTT.

This chain links TRBV19 with TRBJ1-5, with unresolved D. The V gene's germline CDR1 is LNHDA and CDR2 SQIVND (reference sequence). The germline V and J ends were trimmed by 7 bases and 0 bases, with 13 bases remaining between them. The CDR3 contains 15 residues. The CDR3: CASTPSGSSNQPQHF. The CDR3 DNA reads TGTGCCAGTACCCCCTCGGGAAGTAGCAATCAGCCCCAGCATTTT.

The chain combines TRBV14 with TRBJ1-2; 7 bases match TRBD1. V was pared by 1 base and J by 5 bases, with 1 base of the junction left unmatched. CDR1 and CDR2 from the germline V gene are SGHDN and FVKESK. There are 13 residues in the CDR3. The CDR3 DNA is TGTGCCAGCAGCCAAGGCAGGGGGTATGGCTACACCTTC. Residues: CASSQGRGYGYTF.

The chain has TRBV6-5 and TRBJ2-7, with 9 positions matching TRBD2. Germline assignment: CDR1 MNHEY and CDR2 SVGAGI. This CDR3 is 13 amino acids long. The junction had 5 bases not matched to a gene; V was cut back by 9 bases and J by 2 bases. CDR3: CASMAGGTYEQYF. The CDR3 nucleotides read TGTGCCAGTATGGCGGGGGGGACCTACGAGCAGTACTTC.

This sequence joins TRBV11-2 and TRBJ2-2; 8 bases are a match to TRBD2. The CDR3 runs 15 residues. Germline trimming cut 4 bases from V and 5 bases from J; bases unmatched to any gene: 6. Germline V gene lookup returns CDR1 SGHAT and CDR2 FQNNGV. CDR3 coding DNA: TGTGCCAGCAGCTACGGGGGGGCCTCGACCGGGGAGCTGTTTTTT. Residues: CASSYGGASTGELFF. Filled out from reference TRBV11-2 and TRBJ2-2, the complete variable domain reads EAGVAQSPRYKIIEKRQSVAFWCNPISGHATLYWYQQILGQGPKLLIQFQNNGVVDDSQLPKDRFSAERLKGVDSTLKIQPAKLEDSAVYLCASSYGGASTGELFFGEGSRLTVL.

This rearrangement joins TRBV11-2 to TRBJ2-4, with D possibly TRBD1 on 6 matching bases. CDR3 length equals 14 residues. The V gene lost 7 bases and the J gene lost 6 bases, with 16 bases spanning the gap. In germline, CDR1 is SGHAT, CDR2 FQNNGV. CDR3: CASTNTGFGNIQYF. The CDR3 DNA sequence: TGTGCCAGCACCAACACAGGGTTCGGAAACATTCAGTACTTC.

The gene calls are TRBV10-1 and TRBJ2-2; 7 bases align to TRBD1. This CDR3 is 15 amino acids long. V lost 4 bases and J lost 4; bases outside the gene matches: 6. Germline assignment: CDR1 WNHNN and CDR2 SYGVQD (reference sequence). For the CDR3, the DNA is TGCGCCAGCAGTGGGCACCGGGACAGCACCGGGGAGCTGTTTTTT. As protein: CASSGHRDSTGELFF.

This chain connects TRBV24-1 to TRBJ1-2; 7 positions agree with TRBD1. The CDR3 totals 14 residues. Germline trimming cut 3 bases from V and 8 bases from J; bases unmatched to any gene: 8. CDR1 KGHDR and CDR2 SFDVKD come from the germline V gene. For the CDR3, the DNA is TGTGCCACCAGTGATCCCCGACAGGGTGGCGGCTACACCTTC. Translating it yields CATSDPRQGGGYTF.

The rearrangement joins TRBV11-2 to TRBJ2-2, with a possible D match to TRBD1 (5 bases). The germline V and J ends were trimmed by 3 bases and 3 bases, with 11 bases remaining between them. Germline CDR1 and CDR2: SGHAT and FQNNGV. This CDR3 contains 15 residues. The CDR3 bases are TGTGCCAGCAGCTTTAGGCAGGGATACACCGGGGAGCTGTTTTTT. Translating gives CASSFRQGYTGELFF.

This chain connects TRBV12-3 or TRBV12-4 to TRBJ1-3; D remains ambiguous. CDR3 length equals 11 residues. V gave up 3 bases and J gave up 8 bases, with 5 bases separating them. The CDR3 DNA is TGTGCCAGCAGTTTGAGGGACACCATATATTTT. This codes for CASSLRDTIYF.

The chain has TRBV24-1 and TRBJ2-3, with 9 bases aligning to TRBD2. With 0 bases clipped from V and 4 bases from J, the junction kept 4 bases outside the gene matches. This CDR3 region has 16 residues. The V gene's germline CDR1 is KGHDR and CDR2 SFDVKD. The CDR3 loop reads CATSDLQRGEADTQYF. The CDR3 nucleotides read TGTGCCACCAGTGATTTGCAGCGGGGGGAGGCAGATACGCAGTATTTT.

This clone appeared a few times. The chain couples TRBV29-1 to TRBJ2-1; 7 nucleotides match TRBD2. From germline, CDR1 is SQVTM and CDR2 ANQGSEA. Trimming removed 3 bases from V and 4 bases from J; junction bases left unmatched: 6. CDR3 length: 14 amino acids. CDR3 nucleotides: TGCAGCGTTGACCCCAGCGGGGTATACAATGAGCAGTTCTTC. It yields the protein CSVDPSGVYNEQFF.

The J gene is TRBJ1-1, the V gene TRBV3-1 (or the pseudogene TRBV3-2), with 9 nucleotides matching TRBD1. The V segment lost 0 bases and the J segment 0 bases; nucleotides outside the gene matches: 11. The CDR3 is made up of 19 amino acids. CDR1 and CDR2 from the germline V gene are LGHDT and YNNKEL (reference sequence). The CDR3 sequence is CASSQDPGQGSSLNTEAFF. Here the CDR3 DNA reads TGTGCCAGCAGCCAAGATCCGGGACAGGGATCATCTTTGAACACTGAAGCTTTCTTT.

The rearrangement uses TRBV5-5 and TRBJ1-4, with D uncertain. CDR3 length equals 15 residues. CDR1 and CDR2 from the germline V gene are SGHKS and YYEKEE (reference sequence). With 4 bases removed from V and 0 bases from J, the gap between germline ends came to 10 bases. This chain's CDR3 is CASSKRQATNEKLFF. In DNA form, the CDR3 reads TGTGCCAGCAGCAAACGACAAGCAACTAATGAAAAACTGTTTTTT.

The chain carries TRBV10-3 and TRBJ1-1; the match to TRBD1 covers 8 bases. Looked up from germline, CDR1 is ENHRY and CDR2 is SYGVKD. Trimming took 7 bases from V and 4 from J; bases not matched to a gene: 8. The CDR3 extends over 14 amino acids. For the CDR3, the DNA is TGTGCCATCAATCGACAGGGGTGGAGCACTGAAGCTTTCTTT. Translation gives CAINRQGWSTEAFF.

The J gene is TRBJ2-2, the V gene TRBV4-1; D not resolved. Germline V lookup: CDR1 MGHRA, CDR2 YSYEKL. V was trimmed by 0 bases and J by 0 bases, leaving 11 bases between them. The CDR3 is 17 amino acids. The DNA for the CDR3 is TGCGCCAGCAGCCAAGACTGGCGTCAGGCGAACACCGGGGAGCTGTTTTTT. It encodes CASSQDWRQANTGELFF.

The V and J genes are TRBV10-3 and TRBJ2-5; 8 nucleotides line up with TRBD2. CDR1 is ENHRY, CDR2 SYGVKD, per germline. Trimming cost V 3 bases and J 4 bases; bases outside gene matches: 16. The CDR3 is 18 amino acids. The CDR3 bases are TGTGCCATCAGTGACCCCCCGGGAGGGCGAGGGGCGGGAGAGACCCAGTACTTC. Translation: CAISDPPGGRGAGETQYF.

The chain has TRBV7-6 and TRBJ2-7; no firm D call. Germline loops: CDR1 SGHVS, CDR2 FNYEAQ. Between the trimmed V and J ends, which lost 3 bases and 3 bases, there was a span of 9 bases. The CDR3 consists of 13 residues. The CDR3 DNA is TGTGCCAGCAGCTTGGCGGAAGTCTACGAGCAGTACTTC. Amino acid sequence: CASSLAEVYEQYF.

The chain is built from TRBV30 and TRBJ1-2; 10 bases agree with TRBD1. V gave up 3 bases and J gave up 2 bases; unmatched junction bases: 3. The CDR3 is made up of 14 amino acids. Germline CDR1 is GTSNPN and CDR2 is SVGIG (reference sequence). The CDR3 loop is CAWSSGQGNYGYTF. As DNA, the CDR3 is TGTGCCTGGAGCTCGGGACAGGGGAACTATGGCTACACCTTC. The whole variable domain, filled in from reference TRBV30 and TRBJ1-2, reads SQTIHQWPATLVQPVGSPLSLECTVEGTSNPNLYWYRQAAGRGLQLLFYSVGIGQISSEVPQNLSASRPQDRQFILSSKKLLLSDSGFYLCAWSSGQGNYGYTFGSGTRLTVV.

This chain connects TRBV27 to TRBJ1-2, with a possible D match to TRBD1 (6 bases). This CDR3 region has 13 residues. Trimming took 10 bases from V and 3 from J, leaving 15 bases between them. Germline V gene sequence: CDR1 MNHEY, CDR2 SMNVEV (reference sequence). DNA of the CDR3: TGTGCCACCTCGTGGGGGCGAGACTATGGCTACACCTTC. This gives the protein CATSWGRDYGYTF.

The chain employs TRBV24-1 and TRBJ1-1; D remains ambiguous. Trimming left V 0 bases short and J 5 bases short, with 6 bases between. The germline V gene encodes CDR1 KGHDR and CDR2 SFDVKD. The CDR3 extends over 13 amino acids. The DNA of the CDR3 is TGTGCCACCAGTGATTTGCGCTATACTGAAGCTTTCTTT. This gives the protein CATSDLRYTEAFF.